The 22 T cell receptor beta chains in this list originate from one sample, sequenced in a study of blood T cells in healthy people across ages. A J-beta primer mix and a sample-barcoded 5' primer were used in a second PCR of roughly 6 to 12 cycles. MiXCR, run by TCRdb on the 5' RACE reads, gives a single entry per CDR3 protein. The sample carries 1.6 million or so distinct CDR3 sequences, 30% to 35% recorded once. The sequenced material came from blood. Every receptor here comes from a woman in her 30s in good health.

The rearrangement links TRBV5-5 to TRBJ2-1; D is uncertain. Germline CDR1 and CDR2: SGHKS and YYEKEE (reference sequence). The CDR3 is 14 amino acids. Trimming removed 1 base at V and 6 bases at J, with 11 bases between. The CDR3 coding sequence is TGTGCCAGCAGCTTGAATCCCGCGACCAATGAGCAGTTCTTC. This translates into CASSLNPATNEQFF.

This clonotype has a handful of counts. The CDR3, as DNA: TGTGCCAGCAGCCAAGATAAGGGGAGTGGGCAGTTCTTC. Protein sequence: CASSQDKGSGQFF. J is TRBJ2-1 and V is TRBV3-1, with D possibly called TRBD1 or TRBD2 (5 bases each). In germline, CDR1 is LGHDT, CDR2 YNNKEL (reference sequence). This CDR3 spans 13 amino acids. Trimming removed 0 bases at V and 12 bases at J, with 12 bases between.

DNA of the CDR3: TGTGCCAGCAGCTTCGGGACGACAGGGGAGACCGATACGCAGTATTTT. Its protein is CASSFGTTGETDTQYF. The J gene is TRBJ2-3, the V gene TRBV5-6; 8 bases are shared with TRBD1. CDR3 length equals 16 residues. With 2 bases clipped from V and 6 bases from J, the junction kept 11 bases outside the gene matches. Germline CDR1 reads SGHDT; CDR2 reads YYEEEE.

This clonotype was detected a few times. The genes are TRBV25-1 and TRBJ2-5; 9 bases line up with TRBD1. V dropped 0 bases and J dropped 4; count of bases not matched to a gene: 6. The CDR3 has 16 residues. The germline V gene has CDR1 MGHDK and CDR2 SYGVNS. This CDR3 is CASSEYMGQGSETQYF. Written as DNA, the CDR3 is TGTGCCAGCAGTGAATATATGGGACAGGGTTCAGAGACCCAGTACTTC. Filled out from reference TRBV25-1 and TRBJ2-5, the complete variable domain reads EADIYQTPRYLVIGTGKKITLECSQTMGHDKMYWYQQDPGMELHLIHYSYGVNSTEKGDLSSESTVSRIRTEHFPLTLESARPSHTSQYLCASSEYMGQGSETQYFGPGTRLLVL.

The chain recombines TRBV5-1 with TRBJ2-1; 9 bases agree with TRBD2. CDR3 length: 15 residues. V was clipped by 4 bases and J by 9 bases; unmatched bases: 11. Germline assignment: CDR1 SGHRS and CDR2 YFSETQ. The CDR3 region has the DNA TGCGCCAGCAGCCCCCTGCTAGCGGGATATGGTGAGCAGTTCTTC. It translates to CASSPLLAGYGEQFF.

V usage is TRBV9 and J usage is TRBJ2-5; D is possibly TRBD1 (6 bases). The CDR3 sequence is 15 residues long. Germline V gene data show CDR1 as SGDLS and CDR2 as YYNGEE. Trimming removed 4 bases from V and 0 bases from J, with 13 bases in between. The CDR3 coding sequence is TGTGCCAGCAGCCGCTCGACAGGAGACCAAGAGACCCAGTACTTC. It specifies CASSRSTGDQETQYF.

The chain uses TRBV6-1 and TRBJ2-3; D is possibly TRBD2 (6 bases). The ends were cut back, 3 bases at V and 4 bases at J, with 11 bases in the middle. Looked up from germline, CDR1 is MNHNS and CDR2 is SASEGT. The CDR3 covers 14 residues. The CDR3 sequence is CASSDSLAPDTQYF. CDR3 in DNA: TGTGCCAGCAGTGACTCACTAGCCCCAGATACGCAGTATTTT.

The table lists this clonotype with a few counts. Here the CDR3 reads CASSLLSNQETQYF. The CDR3, as DNA: TGTGCCAGCAGCTTATTAAGCAACCAAGAGACCCAGTACTTC. The genes are TRBV11-2 and TRBJ2-5; unclear D gene. The CDR3 loop spans 14 amino acids. From germline, CDR1 is SGHAT and CDR2 FQNNGV. The V end lost 2 bases, the J end lost 0 bases, and 7 bases lay between the germline ends.

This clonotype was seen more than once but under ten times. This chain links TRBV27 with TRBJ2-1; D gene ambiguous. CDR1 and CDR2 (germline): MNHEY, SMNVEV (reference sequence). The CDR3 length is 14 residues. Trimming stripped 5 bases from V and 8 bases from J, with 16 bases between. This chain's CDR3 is CASSLTPSRDEQFF. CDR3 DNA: TGTGCCAGCAGTCTCACCCCGTCACGGGATGAGCAGTTCTTC.

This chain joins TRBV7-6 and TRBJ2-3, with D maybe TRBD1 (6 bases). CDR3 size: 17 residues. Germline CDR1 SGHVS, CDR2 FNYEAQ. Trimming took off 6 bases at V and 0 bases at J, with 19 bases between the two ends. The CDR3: CASSVFGQSSSTDTQYF. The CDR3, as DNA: TGTGCCAGCAGTGTGTTTGGACAGTCTTCTAGCACAGATACGCAGTATTTT. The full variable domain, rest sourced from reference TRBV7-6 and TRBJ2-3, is GAGVSQSPRYKVTKRGQDVALRCDPISGHVSLYWYRQALGQGPEFLTYFNYEAQQDKSGLPNDRFSAERPEGSISTLTIQRTEQRDSAMYRCASSVFGQSSSTDTQYFGPGTRLTVL.

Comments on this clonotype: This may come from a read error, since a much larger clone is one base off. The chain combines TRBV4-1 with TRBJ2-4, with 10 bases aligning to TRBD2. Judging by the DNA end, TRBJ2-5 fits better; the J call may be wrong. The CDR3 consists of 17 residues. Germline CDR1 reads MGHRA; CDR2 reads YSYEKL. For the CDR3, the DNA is TGCGCCAGCAGCCAAGATTTTAGCGGGGGGAGGGAAGAGACCCAGTACTTC. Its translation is CASSQDFSGGREETQYF.

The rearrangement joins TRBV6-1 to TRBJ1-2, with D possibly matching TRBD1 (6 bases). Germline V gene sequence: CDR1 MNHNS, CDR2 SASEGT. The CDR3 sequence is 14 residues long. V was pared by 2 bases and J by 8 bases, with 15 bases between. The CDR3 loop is CASSETPGVRGYTF. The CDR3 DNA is TGTGCCAGCAGTGAAACTCCAGGGGTGCGAGGCTACACCTTC.

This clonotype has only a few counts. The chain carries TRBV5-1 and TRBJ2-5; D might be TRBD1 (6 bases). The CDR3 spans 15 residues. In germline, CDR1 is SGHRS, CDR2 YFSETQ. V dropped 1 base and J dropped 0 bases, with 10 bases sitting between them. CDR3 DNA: TGCGCCAGCAGCTTGTGGCGGACAGACCAAGAGACCCAGTACTTC. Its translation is CASSLWRTDQETQYF.

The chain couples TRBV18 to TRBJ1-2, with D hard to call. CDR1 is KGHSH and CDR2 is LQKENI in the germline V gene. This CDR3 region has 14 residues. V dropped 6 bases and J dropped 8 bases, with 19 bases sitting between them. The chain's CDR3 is CASSPRRWNIGYTF. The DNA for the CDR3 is TGTGCCAGCTCCCCCAGGCGCTGGAATATCGGCTACACCTTC.

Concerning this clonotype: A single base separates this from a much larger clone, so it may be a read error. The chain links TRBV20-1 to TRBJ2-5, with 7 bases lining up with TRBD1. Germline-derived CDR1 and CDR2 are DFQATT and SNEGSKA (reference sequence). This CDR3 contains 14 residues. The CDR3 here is CSETRGGDQEAQYF. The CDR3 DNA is TGCAGTGAGACCCGAGGGGGCGACCAAGAGGCCCAGTACTTC.

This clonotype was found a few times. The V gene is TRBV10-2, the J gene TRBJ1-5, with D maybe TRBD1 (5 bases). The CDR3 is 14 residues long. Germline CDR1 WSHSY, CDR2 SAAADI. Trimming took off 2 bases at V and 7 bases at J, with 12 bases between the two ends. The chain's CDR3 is CASSEGGDWQPQHF. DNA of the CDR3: TGCGCCAGCAGTGAGGGGGGAGACTGGCAGCCCCAGCATTTT.

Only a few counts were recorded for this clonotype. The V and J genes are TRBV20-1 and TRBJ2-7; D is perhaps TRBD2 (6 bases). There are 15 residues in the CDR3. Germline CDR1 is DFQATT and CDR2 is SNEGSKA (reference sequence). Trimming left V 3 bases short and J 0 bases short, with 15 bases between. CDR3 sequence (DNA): TGCAGTGCTAGTCGCGGACTATCAAGCTCCTACGAGCAGTACTTC. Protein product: CSASRGLSSSYEQYF.

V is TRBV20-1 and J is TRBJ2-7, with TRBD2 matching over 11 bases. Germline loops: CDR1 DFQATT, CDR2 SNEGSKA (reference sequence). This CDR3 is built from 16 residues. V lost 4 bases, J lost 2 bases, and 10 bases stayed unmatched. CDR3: CSAIGIAGGATYEQYF. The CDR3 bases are TGCAGTGCTATTGGTATAGCGGGAGGGGCAACCTACGAGCAGTACTTC.

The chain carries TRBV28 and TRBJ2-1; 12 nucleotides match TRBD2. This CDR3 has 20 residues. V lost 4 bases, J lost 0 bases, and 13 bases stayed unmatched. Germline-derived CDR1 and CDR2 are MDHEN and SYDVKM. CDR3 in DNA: TGTGCCAGCAGTTGGGGAATGAGGGGGACTAGCGGGCCCTCCTACAATGAGCAGTTCTTC. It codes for CASSWGMRGTSGPSYNEQFF.

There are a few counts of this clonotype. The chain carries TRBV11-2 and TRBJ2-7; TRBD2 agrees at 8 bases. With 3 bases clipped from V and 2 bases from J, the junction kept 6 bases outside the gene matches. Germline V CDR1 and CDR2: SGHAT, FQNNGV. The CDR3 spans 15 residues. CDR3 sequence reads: CASSFPDSGAYEQYF. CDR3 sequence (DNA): TGTGCCAGCAGCTTCCCGGATAGCGGGGCCTACGAGCAGTACTTC.

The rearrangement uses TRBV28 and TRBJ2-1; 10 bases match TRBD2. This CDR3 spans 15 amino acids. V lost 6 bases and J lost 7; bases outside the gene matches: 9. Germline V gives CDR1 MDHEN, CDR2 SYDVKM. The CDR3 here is CASSPRDSGRNEQFF. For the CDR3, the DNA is TGTGCCAGCAGCCCCCGAGATAGCGGGAGGAATGAGCAGTTCTTC. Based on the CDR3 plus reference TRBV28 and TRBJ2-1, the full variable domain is DVKVTQSSRYLVKRTGEKVFLECVQDMDHENMFWYRQDPGLGLRLIYFSYDVKMKEKGDIPEGYSVSREKKERFSLILESASTNQTSMYLCASSPRDSGRNEQFFGPGTRLTVL.

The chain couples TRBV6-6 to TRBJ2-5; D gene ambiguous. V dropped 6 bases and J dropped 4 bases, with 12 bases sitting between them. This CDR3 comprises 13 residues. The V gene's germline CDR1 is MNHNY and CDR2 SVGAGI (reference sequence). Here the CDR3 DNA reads TGTGCCAGCAGGACTCCCTGGGGAGAGACCCAGTACTTC. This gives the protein CASRTPWGETQYF.